These 10 T cell receptor beta chains were sequenced from one sample in a study of shared clonotypes between healthy human individuals. Libraries were prepared by immunoSEQ multiplex PCR; TCRdb keeps only in-frame clonotypes and omits some of them. The sample has more than 1 million clones, 78% seen once. Material: memory CD4+ T cells from PBMCs. Regarding subset: CD45RA-negative fraction. The receptor set was obtained from a man between 18 and 35 years old in good health. Some clones in this sample may be carry-over from other donors' samples.

V and J are TRBV30 and TRBJ1-2, with 7 bases that match TRBD1. V was pared by 1 base and J by 8 bases, with 7 bases of the junction left unmatched. Germline CDR1 is GTSNPN and CDR2 is SVGIG (reference sequence). The CDR3 contains 13 residues. CDR3 residues: CAWSDDRERGYTF. The CDR3, as DNA: TGTGCCTGGAGTGACGACAGGGAAAGGGGCTACACCTTC.

This clone was observed a single time. The rearrangement links TRBV10-3 to TRBJ1-5; 7 bases are a match to TRBD1. The CDR3 sequence is 14 residues long. Germline-derived CDR1 and CDR2 are ENHRY and SYGVKD. With V trimmed by 5 bases and J by 0 bases, 1 base remained unmatched. CDR3 sequence (DNA): TGTGCCATCAGTAACAGGGGTAGCAATCAGCCCCAGCATTTT. Translation: CAISNRGSNQPQHF.

This sequence joins TRBV19 and TRBJ2-5; D is unresolved. Trimming shortened V by 5 bases and J by 5 bases, and 12 bases separated the two germline ends. CDR3 length: 13 amino acids. The germline V gene has CDR1 LNHDA and CDR2 SQIVND (reference sequence). The CDR3 nucleotides read TGTGCCAGTAGTCCACCCCATCGGGAGACCCAGTACTTC. Protein product: CASSPPHRETQYF. The entire variable domain, with the rest obtained from reference TRBV19 and TRBJ2-5, is as follows: DGGITQSPKYLFRKEGQNVTLSCEQNLNHDAMYWYRQDPGQGLRLIYYSQIVNDFQKGDIAEGYSVSREKKESFPLTVTSAQKNPTAFYLCASSPPHRETQYFGPGTRLLVL.

The rearrangement links TRBV15 to TRBJ2-1; D perhaps matches TRBD2 (5 bases). The germline gives CDR1 LNHNV, CDR2 YYDKDF (reference sequence). Trimming removed 0 bases from V and 3 bases from J, with 9 bases in between. The CDR3 covers 15 residues. As DNA, the CDR3 is TGTGCCACCAGCAGAGACGCGGGCCACTACAATGAGCAGTTCTTC. This sequence encodes CATSRDAGHYNEQFF.

This chain connects TRBV30 to TRBJ2-7, with 11 bases matching TRBD2. This CDR3 has 14 amino acids. Germline V lookup: CDR1 GTSNPN, CDR2 SVGIG (reference sequence). The junction had 3 bases not matched to a gene; V was cut back by 0 bases and J by 5 bases. The CDR3 coding sequence is TGTGCCTGGAGTGTAACTAGCGGGAGCCACGAGCAGTACTTC. Its translation is CAWSVTSGSHEQYF.

A word on this clone: This sample also contains other DNA sequences that code for the same CDR3. The rearrangement links TRBV5-1 to TRBJ2-7; 8 nucleotides agree with TRBD2. Looked up from germline, CDR1 is SGHRS and CDR2 is YFSETQ. The CDR3 is 14 amino acids. J gave up 1 base and V 1 base, and 1 base lay outside the gene matches. CDR3 in amino acids: CASSLTSGSYEQYF. CDR3 coding DNA: TGCGCCAGCAGCTTGACTAGCGGATCCTACGAGCAGTACTTC.

The V and J genes are TRBV18 and TRBJ2-5, with D uncertain. V lost 11 bases and J lost 5, with 12 bases in between. The CDR3 is 11 amino acids. Germline CDR1 and CDR2: KGHSH and LQKENI. CDR3 sequence reads: CASGSGETQYF. For the CDR3, the DNA is TGTGCCTCAGGCAGTGGGGAGACCCAGTACTTC. Supplemented by reference TRBV18 and TRBJ2-5, the full variable domain reads NAGVMQNPRHLVRRRGQEARLRCSPMKGHSHVYWYRQLPEEGLKFMVYLQKENIIDESGMPKERFSAEFPKEGPSILRIQQVVRGDSAAYFCASGSGETQYFGPGTRLLVL.

Worth noting for this clone: This sample also contains other DNA sequences that code for the same CDR3. The DNA for the CDR3 is TGCGCCAGCAGCGAGGGACAGAGCTCTGGAAACACCATATATTTT. Protein sequence: CASSEGQSSGNTIYF. The J gene is TRBJ1-3, the V gene TRBV5-1; TRBD1 matches at 7 bases. This CDR3 contains 15 residues. The ends lost 4 bases at V and 0 bases at J; junction bases unmatched: 4. CDR1 and CDR2 (germline): SGHRS, YFSETQ.

About this clone itself: One junction end disagrees with the germline gene, perhaps due to a read error. V gene TRBV14 combines with J gene TRBJ1-2; possible D gene TRBD1, 5 bases. This CDR3 comprises 13 residues. CDR1 and CDR2 (germline): SGHDN, FVKESK. CDR3 bases: TGTGCCAGCAGCCAAGGAAGGACACCGTTCCCATCCTTC. As protein: CASSQGRTPFPSF.

This clone was seen just once. V gene TRBV28 combines with J gene TRBJ1-2; TRBD1 is a possible D gene (6 bases). V gave up 6 bases and J gave up 11 bases, with 25 bases separating them. Germline V gene lookup returns CDR1 MDHEN and CDR2 SYDVKM. The CDR3 runs 15 residues. Written as DNA, the CDR3 is TGTGCCAGCAGGTATGGGGGGGCGGACGGCCGCGGATACACCTTC. It yields the protein CASRYGGADGRGYTF.